The present TCR beta chain was sequenced within a study of blood T cell repertoires in COVID-19. On the study more broadly: The United States, Italy and Spain provided the acute and convalescent COVID-19 samples.

Seattle participants joined during active infection and were tracked over time. In the authors' workflow: How many nucleated cells were present was estimated from reference gene primer amplification. Assay: immunoSEQ multiplex PCR; the TCRdb copy retains only in-frame clones and omits some. Clone size and the V and J calls come from that table; the DNA yielded D and trimming. The table lists approximately 40,000 clones, about 85% of them singletons, with approximately 4.5% in the top ten. With 0 bases removed from V and 5 bases from J, the gap between germline ends came to 11 bases. This CDR3 is built from 14 residues. CDR1 MNHNS and CDR2 SASEGT come from the germline V gene.

This sequence was found in a man between 60 and 70 years old with COVID-19, enrolled during active disease. The sample comprised peripheral blood. The chain joins TRBV6-1 to TRBJ2-7; D gene unclear. CDR3 nucleotides: TGTGCCAGCAGTGAAGCCCTAACCTCTCACGAGCAGTACTTC. This gives the protein CASSEALTSHEQYF.